Each of the 10 T cell receptor beta chains below was sequenced from the same sample in a study of cytotoxic CD8 clonotypes in ibrutinib-treated CLL. The repertoire was sequenced with immunoSEQ multiplex PCR; TCRdb's copy has only in-frame clones and lacks some. Of tens of thousands of clones in the sample, about three fifths were seen once. The specimen comprised PBMCs, sampled before ibrutinib treatment. These receptors were collected from a human donor with chronic lymphocytic leukemia.

This clone was seen only once. The rearrangement links TRBV5-1 to TRBJ1-2; D remains ambiguous. Germline-derived CDR1 and CDR2 are SGHRS and YFSETQ. V was trimmed by 5 bases and J by 4 bases, leaving 12 bases between them. The CDR3 is made up of 13 amino acids. Here the CDR3 DNA reads TGCGCCAGCAGTGTTGGCCTCGCCTATGGCTACACCTTC. Encoded protein: CASSVGLAYGYTF.

V gene TRBV5-1 combines with J gene TRBJ2-3, with 11 positions matching TRBD1. V lost 6 bases and J lost 5; bases outside the gene matches: 5. Germline assignment: CDR1 SGHRS and CDR2 YFSETQ. The CDR3 runs to 14 residues. DNA for the CDR3: TGCGCCAGCATTCCGGGACAGGGGGGAGATACGCAGTATTTT. Its protein product is CASIPGQGGDTQYF. The full variable domain, its missing parts supplied by reference TRBV5-1 and TRBJ2-3, is KAGVTQTPRYLIKTRGQQVTLSCSPISGHRSVSWYQQTPGQGLQFLFEYFSETQRNKGNFPGRFSGRQFSNSRSEMNVSTLELGDSALYLCASIPGQGGDTQYFGPGTRLTVL.

The chain uses TRBV25-1 and TRBJ2-2; 11 bases are shared with TRBD2. The CDR3 runs to 17 residues. The ends lost 7 bases at V and 1 base at J; junction bases unmatched: 8. Germline V lookup: CDR1 MGHDK, CDR2 SYGVNS. The CDR3 nucleotides read TGTGCCAGCACCCCAATTCTAGCGGGAGGGAACACCGGGGAGCTGTTTTTT. Its protein product is CASTPILAGGNTGELFF.

The chain combines TRBV10-3 with TRBJ1-1; 7 bases align to TRBD1. Germline CDR1 and CDR2: ENHRY and SYGVKD. The CDR3 has 15 residues. V lost 3 bases and J lost 5; bases outside the gene matches: 9. This CDR3 is CAISDPRSGGTEAFF. The CDR3 DNA reads TGTGCCATCAGTGACCCTAGGTCAGGGGGGACTGAAGCTTTCTTT.

The J gene is TRBJ2-7, the V gene TRBV7-2; D not certain. CDR1 and CDR2 (germline): SGHTA, FQGNSA. CDR3 length equals 10 residues. Trimming pared 8 bases from V and 2 bases from J, leaving 4 bases between. This CDR3 is CASGTYEQYF. The CDR3 DNA follows: TGTGCCAGCGGAACCTACGAGCAGTACTTC.

The chain joins TRBV9 to TRBJ1-6; D gene unclear. Germline lookup yields CDR1 SGDLS and CDR2 YYNGEE. With 0 bases removed from V and 7 bases from J, the gap between germline ends came to 5 bases. CDR3 size: 13 residues. The CDR3 DNA sequence: TGTGCCAGCAGCGTAGAAGACAATTCACCCCTCCACTTT. As protein: CASSVEDNSPLHF.

The V gene is TRBV5-1, the J gene TRBJ2-7; D remains ambiguous. The V and J ends lost 0 bases and 11 bases respectively, with 12 bases between them. CDR1 and CDR2 from the germline V gene are SGHRS and YFSETQ. The CDR3 runs to 12 residues. CDR3 in DNA: TGCGCCAGCAGCTTGGTCGGTTTCGTTGAGTACTTC. Translating it yields CASSLVGFVEYF.

This clone has just a few counts. The V gene is TRBV6-5, the J gene TRBJ1-2, with a tentative D call TRBD1 (5 bases). This CDR3 has 15 amino acids. Between the trimmed V and J ends, which lost 2 bases and 4 bases, there was a span of 14 bases. Germline V gives CDR1 MNHEY, CDR2 SVGAGI. DNA for the CDR3: TGTGCCAGCAGTTACGGGGGAGGGTCGACCTATGGCTACACCTTC. Protein: CASSYGGGSTYGYTF.

The chain combines TRBV4-2 with TRBJ2-7; 9 nucleotides align to TRBD2. CDR1 is LGHNA and CDR2 is YNFKEQ in the germline V gene. This CDR3 spans 14 amino acids. V dropped 6 bases and J dropped 2; count of bases not matched to a gene: 5. In DNA, the CDR3 is TGTGCCAGCAGTGCCGAGCGGGGGGCCTACGAGCAGTACTTC. Protein: CASSAERGAYEQYF.

This sequence joins TRBV19 and TRBJ1-1; tentatively, D is TRBD1 (6 bases). The CDR3 has 15 residues. Germline assignment: CDR1 LNHDA and CDR2 SQIVND (reference sequence). V was cut by 6 bases and J by 3 bases, with 17 bases left in between. This chain's CDR3 is CASRGWGRGDTEAFF. The CDR3 nucleotides read TGTGCCAGTAGGGGCTGGGGGCGCGGGGACACTGAAGCTTTCTTT.